Shown below are 29 T cell receptor beta chains from a single sample sequenced in a study. One entry per CDR3 protein results from TCRdb running MiXCR on the 5' RACE reads. The repertoire has 20,000 to 25,000 distinct CDR3 sequences, around 30% of them found once; the top ten carry 2.2%. Source material: tumor-infiltrating naive CD4+ T cells sorted from the breast tumor. As for subset: naive CD4+ T cells, CD4+CD45RA+CD25-. The source of these receptors is a female donor with breast cancer.

The sample holds many counts of this clonotype. This sequence joins TRBV4-1 and TRBJ1-1; D gene ambiguous. V lost 1 base and J 6 bases, leaving 12 bases between the germline ends. This CDR3 comprises 14 residues. CDR1 is MGHRA and CDR2 is YSYEKL in the germline V gene. CDR3 bases: TGCGCCAGCAGCCAAGCTTCCCCACTTGCTGAAGCTTTCTTT. It is translated as CASSQASPLAEAFF.

Comment on this clonotype: One end of the junction varies from germline; a read error may be responsible. The chain carries TRBV11-3 and TRBJ2-1; 9 bases match TRBD2. The CDR3 sequence is 17 residues long. The germline V gene has CDR1 SGHNT and CDR2 YENEEA. The CDR3 DNA reads as TGTGCCAGCAGCATGACTCGCGGGAGGGCCATCTACAATGAGCAGCTCTTC. This codes for CASSMTRGRAIYNEQLF.

This clonotype was detected many times. The rearrangement joins TRBV10-3 to TRBJ1-5; D possibly corresponds to TRBD1 (6 bases). The CDR3 is 13 amino acids. CDR1 and CDR2 (germline): ENHRY, SYGVKD. V was trimmed by 8 bases and J by 5 bases, leaving 13 bases between them. Here the CDR3 DNA reads TGTGCCATCGGAGGACAGATAGATCAGCCCCAGCATTTT. It specifies CAIGGQIDQPQHF.

The CDR3: CASSQGTATGTDTQYF. The DNA of the CDR3 is TGTGCCAGCAGCCAAGGGACAGCCACAGGCACAGATACGCAGTATTTT. This chain links TRBV5-4 with TRBJ2-3, with 7 bases identical to TRBD1. The V gene end was trimmed by 4 bases and the J gene end by 1 base; junction bases not matched to a gene: 9. The CDR3 is 16 amino acids. Germline lookup yields CDR1 SGHNT and CDR2 YYREEE (reference sequence).

This clonotype is medium-sized (0.01 to 0.1%) within its sample. The chain is built from TRBV7-9 and TRBJ2-3; TRBD2 is a possible D gene (6 bases). The V end was cut by 1 base, the J end by 2 bases, with 16 bases between. The CDR3 has 17 residues. The germline CDR1 and CDR2 sequences are SEHNR and FQNEAQ (reference sequence). For the CDR3, the DNA is TGTGCCAGCAGCTTAGAGTCCGCGGGACCCCTCACAGATACGCAGTATTTT. Translating gives CASSLESAGPLTDTQYF.

This clonotype is medium-sized (0.01 to 0.1%) in the sample. The rearrangement joins TRBV7-2 to TRBJ1-1; no definite D call. The CDR3 extends over 13 amino acids. Germline V gene data show CDR1 as SGHTA and CDR2 as FQGNSA. V was cut by 5 bases and J by 1 base, with 8 bases left in between. CDR3 region: CASSPPENTEAFF. The CDR3 nucleotides read TGTGCCAGCAGCCCCCCAGAGAACACTGAAGCTTTCTTT.

V gene TRBV20-1 combines with J gene TRBJ1-1; D is ambiguous. The V and J ends lost 0 bases and 5 bases respectively, with 10 bases between them. This CDR3 contains 13 residues. The germline V gene encodes CDR1 DFQATT and CDR2 SNEGSKA (reference sequence). The CDR3 region is CSARDPGGTEAFF. The CDR3 nucleotides are TGCAGTGCTAGAGACCCAGGAGGGACTGAAGCTTTCTTT.

This clonotype occurred a few times. The gene calls are TRBV13 and TRBJ2-1, with D possibly TRBD2 on 5 matching bases. CDR1 is PRHDT and CDR2 is FYEKMQ in the germline V gene (reference sequence). This CDR3 is built from 14 residues. Trimming took 4 bases from V and 4 from J, leaving 11 bases between them. CDR3 region: CASSWGRGYNEQFF. The CDR3 nucleotides read TGTGCCAGCAGCTGGGGTAGAGGGTACAATGAGCAGTTCTTC.

There are many counts of this clonotype. One junction end does not reproduce the germline sequence, and a read error may be involved. The chain couples TRBV20-1 to TRBJ2-3; D is possibly TRBD1 (6 bases). Germline V gives CDR1 DFQATT, CDR2 SNEGSKA (reference sequence). The CDR3 runs to 13 residues. CDR3 DNA sequence: TGCAGTGCTAGTCCCCCTAGGGGGTACGAGCAGTACTTT. Translating it yields CSASPPRGYEQYF.

The chain is built from TRBV6-5 and TRBJ2-1, with unresolved D. The germline V and J ends were trimmed by 6 bases and 6 bases, with 6 bases remaining between them. The CDR3 has 11 amino acids. Germline V lookup: CDR1 MNHEY, CDR2 SVGAGI. CDR3 in amino acids: CASSRSNEQFF. CDR3 nucleotide sequence: TGTGCCAGCAGCCGGAGCAATGAGCAGTTCTTC.

A remark on this clonotype: One base away lies a much larger clone, so this may be a sequencing read error. The chain joins TRBV20-1 to TRBJ1-4; D gene ambiguous. This CDR3 has 13 amino acids. CDR1 and CDR2 (germline): DFQATT, SNEGSKA (reference sequence). The DNA of the CDR3 is TGCAATGCTAGGAGGCCAACTAATGAAAAACTGTTTTTT. This gives the protein CNARRPTNEKLFF.

The rearrangement links TRBV29-1 to TRBJ2-3; TRBD2 agrees at 11 bases. CDR1 and CDR2 (germline): SQVTM, ANQGSEA. V was pared by 3 bases and J by 4 bases, with 9 bases of the junction left unmatched. This CDR3 has 16 amino acids. This chain's CDR3 is CSVEHLTSGSADTQYF. The DNA of the CDR3 is TGCAGCGTTGAGCACCTCACTAGCGGGAGTGCAGATACGCAGTATTTT.

A note on this clonotype: Relative to the germline gene, one junction end is altered; a read error may explain this. The chain has TRBV4-1 and TRBJ1-1; no definite D call. Germline assignment: CDR1 MGHRA and CDR2 YSYEKL. This CDR3 comprises 14 residues. In DNA, the CDR3 is TGCGCCAGCAGCCGAGAGCCGACGCACAATGAAGCTTTCTTC. It specifies CASSREPTHNEAFF.

By frequency in the sample, this clonotype is medium-sized. The V call is TRBV20-1, the J call TRBJ1-2; D ambiguous. There are 13 residues in the CDR3. Germline V gene lookup returns CDR1 DFQATT and CDR2 SNEGSKA (reference sequence). Deletions cut 7 bases from V and 0 bases from J, with 12 bases between. The CDR3 spells CSVTTGPNYGYTF. CDR3 nucleotides: TGCAGTGTAACCACGGGCCCTAACTATGGCTACACCTTC.

The rearrangement uses TRBV6-2 or TRBV6-3 and TRBJ1-2; perhaps TRBD1 as D (5 bases). Trimming removed 2 bases from V and 3 bases from J, with 7 bases in between. In germline, CDR1 is MNHEY, CDR2 SVGEGT. This CDR3 comprises 13 residues. The CDR3 region has the DNA TGTGCCAGCAGTTACACGACAGACTATGGCTACACCTTC. Translating it yields CASSYTTDYGYTF.

The chain employs TRBV20-1 and TRBJ2-2; no clear D. Germline lookup yields CDR1 DFQATT and CDR2 SNEGSKA (reference sequence). With 0 bases removed from V and 7 bases from J, the gap between germline ends came to 12 bases. The CDR3 has 14 residues. CDR3 sequence: CSARDKGVGGELFF. In DNA, the CDR3 is TGCAGTGCTAGAGACAAAGGAGTGGGCGGGGAGCTGTTTTTT.

As concerns this clonotype: At one end the junction does not follow the germline gene, possibly because of a read error. The chain recombines TRBV7-9 with TRBJ1-1; possibly TRBD1 for D (5 bases). The CDR3 contains 15 residues. Per germline, CDR1 SEHNR and CDR2 FQNEAQ (reference sequence). Written as DNA, the CDR3 is TGTGCCAGCAGCCCCCGGGACGGGATGAACGCTGAAGCTTTCTTT. It specifies CASSPRDGMNAEAFF.

The rearrangement joins TRBV11-2 to TRBJ2-5; TRBD2 matches 11 bases. Unmatched junction bases numbered 8, after V lost 5 bases and J lost 0 bases. Germline V gene sequence: CDR1 SGHAT, CDR2 FQNNGV. This CDR3 has 17 amino acids. As DNA, the CDR3 is TGTGCCAGCAGCGATAGCGGGAGGGCCACGTACCAAGAGACCCAGTACTTC. Protein sequence: CASSDSGRATYQETQYF.

On this clonotype: It may be a read error: a sequence one base away is much more abundant. The chain couples TRBV7-3 to TRBJ2-1; TRBD2 matches at 8 bases. Germline loops: CDR1 SGHTA, CDR2 FQGTGA. This CDR3 has 16 residues. The chain's CDR3 is CVSSLLGGRLYNEQFF. In DNA form, the CDR3 reads TGTGTCAGCAGCTTACTGGGCGGGAGGCTTTACAATGAGCAGTTCTTC.

This clonotype showed up just a few times. The gene calls are TRBV12-3 or TRBV12-4 and TRBJ1-5; D gene uncertain. V gave up 3 bases and J gave up 9 bases, with 15 bases separating them. The CDR3 length is 14 residues. The CDR3 sequence: CASSFYQVLGPQHF. CDR3 bases: TGTGCCAGCAGTTTTTATCAGGTTCTTGGGCCCCAGCATTTT.

The chain carries TRBV5-6 and TRBJ2-1; 8 bases fit TRBD1. Germline trimming cut 0 bases from V and 1 base from J; bases unmatched to any gene: 3. The CDR3 contains 16 residues. Germline V gene lookup returns CDR1 SGHDT and CDR2 YYEEEE. Written as DNA, the CDR3 is TGTGCCAGCAGCTTGGGGGGGACAGGATCCTACAATGAGCAGTTCTTC. The encoded protein is CASSLGGTGSYNEQFF.

A word on this clonotype: A read error is possible here, since a much larger clone lies one base away. The chain recombines TRBV30 with TRBJ1-5; possible D gene TRBD1, 6 bases. The length of the CDR3 is 15 residues. The V end was cut by 3 bases, the J end by 9 bases, with 21 bases between. Germline values: CDR1 GTSNPN, CDR2 SVGIG (reference sequence). The CDR3 bases are TGTGCCTGGAGCGGCAGGGGTCTTTACGATCGGCCCCAGCATTTT. It codes for CAWSGRGLYDRPQHF.

CDR3 bases: TGTGCCAGCAGCCAGCTAAACGGACACACCGGGGAGCTGTTTTTT. Protein: CASSQLNGHTGELFF. The V gene is TRBV3-1, the J gene TRBJ2-2, with no clear D. The V end was cut by 3 bases, the J end by 3 bases, with 11 bases between. Germline-derived CDR1 and CDR2 are LGHDT and YNNKEL (reference sequence). CDR3 size: 15 residues. The full variable domain, with the rest looked up from reference TRBV3-1 and TRBJ2-2, is DTAVSQTPKYLVTQMGNDKSIKCEQNLGHDTMYWYKQDSKKFLKIMFSYNNKELIINETVPNRFSPKSPDKAHLNLHINSLELGDSAVYFCASSQLNGHTGELFFGEGSRLTVL.

The CDR3, as DNA: TGTGCCAGCAGCTCCGGGACTAGCAGATACAATGAGCAGTTCTTC. Amino acid sequence: CASSSGTSRYNEQFF. This chain uses TRBV6-5 with TRBJ2-1; 9 bases match TRBD2. The CDR3 spans 15 residues. J was trimmed by 4 bases and V by 6 bases; bases with no gene match: 7. Germline assignment: CDR1 MNHEY and CDR2 SVGAGI.

This rearrangement joins TRBV3-1 to TRBJ2-3; a possible D gene is TRBD2 (6 bases). Germline CDR1 is LGHDT and CDR2 is YNNKEL (reference sequence). V lost 1 base, J lost 4 bases, and 15 bases lay in between. This CDR3 is built from 16 residues. Here the CDR3 reads CASSQARDDGADTQYF. The CDR3 DNA sequence: TGTGCCAGCAGCCAAGCGCGGGATGACGGCGCAGATACGCAGTATTTT.

This CDR3 reads CSARDSRGSPEAFF. CDR3 in DNA: TGCAGTGCTAGAGACTCCAGGGGATCCCCTGAAGCTTTCTTT. The rearrangement links TRBV20-1 to TRBJ1-1; tentatively, D is TRBD1 (6 bases). The ends were cut back, 0 bases at V and 6 bases at J, with 14 bases in the middle. Germline values: CDR1 DFQATT, CDR2 SNEGSKA (reference sequence). CDR3 length: 14 amino acids.

This clonotype was seen repeatedly, ten times or more. The V and J genes are TRBV9 and TRBJ2-3; a weak D match, TRBD2 (6 bases). V lost 0 bases and J lost 0, with 8 bases in between. Germline-derived CDR1 and CDR2 are SGDLS and YYNGEE. This CDR3 is 15 amino acids long. DNA of the CDR3: TGTGCCAGCAGCGTAGATGGGACTAGCACAGATACGCAGTATTTT. Its translation is CASSVDGTSTDTQYF.

As to this clonotype: This may arise from a read error, as a much more abundant clone is one base away. The chain is built from TRBV7-9 and TRBJ2-7, with D maybe TRBD1 (5 bases). This CDR3 spans 14 amino acids. The germline CDR1 and CDR2 sequences are SEHNR and FQNEAQ (reference sequence). CDR3 amino acids: CAGSSGNSLYEQYF. The CDR3 DNA is TGTGCCGGCAGCTCAGGGAACTCTCTCTACGAGCAGTACTTC.

This clonotype showed up many times. The chain carries TRBV20-1 and TRBJ1-1, with no clear D. Germline V gene data show CDR1 as DFQATT and CDR2 as SNEGSKA (reference sequence). The CDR3 is 14 residues long. V shed 5 bases and J shed 4 bases, with 17 bases lying between them. CDR3 amino acids: CSAFYRPYPTEAFF. CDR3 nucleotides: TGCAGTGCTTTTTACAGACCGTATCCCACTGAAGCTTTCTTT.